Listed here are 27 T cell receptor beta chains from one sample, sequenced in a study of metastatic and nonmetastatic thyroid tumors. Thyroid surgery had not been preceded by any treatment in any patient. TCRdb ran MiXCR on the PCR reads. The data show around 37,000 clones, with 25% to 30% seen just once and about 8.9% held by the top ten. What was sequenced was blood. All receptors derive from a female donor with papillary thyroid cancer or a benign thyroid nodule (not recorded which). Some clones in this sample may be carry-over from other donors' samples.

This clone was recorded a few times. The CDR3 protein is CASILDLAMGNTIYF. As DNA, the CDR3 is TGTGCCAGCATTCTCGACTTAGCTATGGGAAACACCATATATTTT. The rearrangement links TRBV11-2 to TRBJ1-3; no reliable D call. Germline CDR1 reads SGHAT; CDR2 reads FQNNGV. The CDR3 loop spans 15 amino acids. V was trimmed by 7 bases and J by 4 bases, leaving 17 bases between them.

This clone has just a few counts. Other DNA sequences in the same sample also yield this CDR3. The rearrangement joins TRBV28 to TRBJ2-7; 8 bases align to TRBD1. CDR1 is MDHEN and CDR2 is SYDVKM in the germline V gene. V dropped 7 bases and J dropped 1; count of bases not matched to a gene: 6. The CDR3 consists of 14 residues. The CDR3 DNA reads as TGTGCCAGCATTGTGGGGGACAGGTCCTACGAGCAGTACTTC. Encoded protein: CASIVGDRSYEQYF.

This clone was found a few times. The V call is TRBV3-1, the J call TRBJ2-3; TRBD2 aligns across 8 bases. The CDR3 has 18 amino acids. Germline CDR1 and CDR2: LGHDT and YNNKEL (reference sequence). Trimming took 4 bases from V and 2 from J; bases not matched to a gene: 14. The CDR3 here is CASSPRRGSGTLTDTQYF. The CDR3, as DNA: TGTGCCAGCAGCCCCCGCCGGGGTAGCGGGACCCTCACAGATACGCAGTATTTT.

This chain connects TRBV5-1 to TRBJ1-1; maybe TRBD1 (5 bases). The CDR3 totals 14 residues. Trimming took 4 bases from V and 0 from J, leaving 10 bases between them. CDR1 is SGHRS, CDR2 YFSETQ, per germline. The CDR3 nucleotides are TGCGCCAGCAGCCCCCCGGGGGTGAACACTGAAGCTTTCTTT. Its translation is CASSPPGVNTEAFF.

This clone was seen repeatedly, ten times or more. V and J are TRBV29-1 and TRBJ2-3; D possibly matches TRBD1 or TRBD2 (5 bases each). Germline loops: CDR1 SQVTM, CDR2 ANQGSEA. The CDR3 extends over 12 amino acids. Trimming took 5 bases from V and 1 from J, leaving 7 bases between them. The CDR3 loop reads CSVRDGTDTQYF. The CDR3 nucleotides read TGCAGCGTTAGGGACGGCACAGATACGCAGTATTTT.

This clone turned up a few times. The chain couples TRBV5-5 to TRBJ2-2; D is ambiguous. Germline V gives CDR1 SGHKS, CDR2 YYEKEE (reference sequence). V was trimmed by 0 bases and J by 7 bases, leaving 10 bases between them. The CDR3 sequence is 14 residues long. CDR3 in amino acids: CASSLDRSDGELFF. In DNA form, the CDR3 reads TGTGCCAGCAGCTTGGACAGATCGGACGGGGAGCTGTTTTTT.

By share, this clone counts as medium-sized (0.01 to 0.1%). The chain has TRBV6-1 and TRBJ1-1, with no clear D. Germline V lookup: CDR1 MNHNS, CDR2 SASEGT. Trimming left V 7 bases short and J 3 bases short, with 15 bases between. The CDR3 covers 14 residues. CDR3 bases: TGTGCCAGCACCTACAAGCGGGCCGACACTGAAGCTTTCTTT. Encoded protein: CASTYKRADTEAFF.

This sequence joins TRBV9 and TRBJ2-5; 9 bases line up with TRBD2. The germline V gene encodes CDR1 SGDLS and CDR2 YYNGEE. Trimming cost V 0 bases and J 5 bases; bases outside gene matches: 5. The CDR3 consists of 15 residues. The DNA of the CDR3 is TGTGCCAGCAGCGTAGCTGGACTAGCGCGGGAGACCCAGTACTTC. This encodes CASSVAGLARETQYF.

The chain carries TRBV20-1 and TRBJ2-7; D assignment may be TRBD1 or TRBD2 (5 bases each). CDR1 DFQATT and CDR2 SNEGSKA come from the germline V gene (reference sequence). The CDR3 has 12 residues. Trimming removed 5 bases at V and 0 bases at J, with 8 bases between. For the CDR3, the DNA is TGCAGTGCTCGGGACCTCTCCTACGAGCAGTACTTC. It yields the protein CSARDLSYEQYF.

Of note for this clone: The missing conserved phenylalanine or tryptophan at the end of this CDR3 makes a read error likely. Because the CDR3's place on the DNA is in doubt, the DNA is left out and the CDR3 is given as listed by TCRdb. The chain employs TRBV5-1 and TRBJ2-5; TRBD2 is the table's D call and was not checked against the DNA. With termini counted, the CDR3 has 16 amino acids. In germline, CDR1 is SGHRS, CDR2 YFSETQ. CDR3 region: CASSSARGGGAETKYS.

This rearrangement joins TRBV4-1 to TRBJ1-6, with D hard to call. Germline-derived CDR1 and CDR2 are MGHRA and YSYEKL. The V gene lost 3 bases and the J gene lost 11 bases, with 14 bases spanning the gap. The CDR3 length is 14 residues. The CDR3: CASSHHQPQTPLHF. CDR3 nucleotide sequence: TGCGCCAGCAGCCACCACCAGCCCCAGACACCCCTCCACTTT.

Ten or more counts support this clone. The chain employs TRBV18 and TRBJ2-7; unclear D gene. Germline CDR1 reads KGHSH; CDR2 reads LQKENI. The CDR3 length is 13 residues. Trimming removed 4 bases at V and 3 bases at J, with 10 bases between. The CDR3 DNA reads as TGTGCCAGCTCACTCTCACAGAACTACGAGCAGTACTTC. This gives the protein CASSLSQNYEQYF.

This clone was seen repeatedly, ten times or more. V gene TRBV2 combines with J gene TRBJ2-5, with 9 positions matching TRBD1. The CDR3 spans 14 residues. V lost 3 bases, J lost 4 bases, and 3 bases stayed unmatched. Germline V CDR1 and CDR2: SNHLY, FYNNEI. The CDR3 protein is CASSEMTGGETQYF. As DNA, the CDR3 is TGTGCCAGCAGTGAGATGACAGGGGGAGAGACCCAGTACTTC.

The rearrangement links TRBV20-1 to TRBJ1-1; the D is unclear. CDR3 length: 11 amino acids. Germline values: CDR1 DFQATT, CDR2 SNEGSKA (reference sequence). V was shortened by 6 bases and J by 5 bases, with 10 bases between the two germline ends. The CDR3 here is CSAPGRTEAFF. The DNA of the CDR3 is TGCAGTGCCCCGGGCAGGACTGAAGCTTTCTTT.

This clone was seen repeatedly, ten times or more. The chain has TRBV20-1 and TRBJ2-4; 8 positions agree with TRBD2. The V gene end was trimmed by 7 bases and the J gene end by 3 bases; junction bases not matched to a gene: 8. This CDR3 spans 14 amino acids. Germline-derived CDR1 and CDR2 are DFQATT and SNEGSKA (reference sequence). The chain's CDR3 is CSVRGGVDKNIQYF. CDR3 nucleotides: TGCAGTGTCCGGGGGGGCGTCGACAAAAACATTCAGTACTTC.

This clone was picked up many times. V usage is TRBV5-6 and J usage is TRBJ2-7; 11 bases agree with TRBD2. Germline CDR1 reads SGHDT; CDR2 reads YYEEEE. The ends lost 4 bases at V and 7 bases at J; junction bases unmatched: 16. The CDR3 consists of 17 residues. CDR3 DNA: TGTGCCAGCAGCCGATGGTTAGCGGGAGGGCCGCTGAGGGAGCAGTACTTC. This sequence encodes CASSRWLAGGPLREQYF.

This chain uses TRBV4-1 with TRBJ2-7; 8 nucleotides match TRBD1. Germline V gene sequence: CDR1 MGHRA, CDR2 YSYEKL. The CDR3 has 15 residues. J was trimmed by 3 bases and V by 0 bases; bases with no gene match: 4. The DNA of the CDR3 is TGCGCCAGCAGCCAAGAGGCAGGGGGCCACTACGAGCAGTACTTC. Its translation is CASSQEAGGHYEQYF.

This clone was picked up many times. The chain joins TRBV3-1 to TRBJ1-5; D is unresolved. The CDR3 has 13 amino acids. Trimming removed 0 bases at V and 3 bases at J, with 3 bases between. CDR1 is LGHDT and CDR2 is YNNKEL in the germline V gene (reference sequence). The CDR3 spells CASSQDTNQPQHF. CDR3 bases: TGTGCCAGCAGCCAAGACACCAATCAGCCCCAGCATTTT.

This clone came up a few times. The chain couples TRBV6-1 to TRBJ1-4; 12 positions agree with TRBD1. The CDR3 covers 15 residues. The germline V gene has CDR1 MNHNS and CDR2 SASEGT. Losses at the gene ends were 4 bases for V and 7 bases for J; bases not matched to a gene: 4. In nucleotides, the CDR3 is TGTGCCAGCAGTGGGGACAGGGGGCGAAGTGAAAAACTGTTTTTT. Its protein product is CASSGDRGRSEKLFF.

This clone was counted between two and nine times. With a much larger clone just one base away, this may be a read error. The V call is TRBV10-1, the J call TRBJ1-3; D is ambiguous. Germline-derived CDR1 and CDR2 are WNHNN and SYGVQD (reference sequence). This CDR3 is 14 amino acids long. Trimming removed 11 bases at V and 4 bases at J, with 18 bases between. CDR3 protein: CACIPWVGGNTIYF. CDR3 in DNA: TGCGCCTGCATCCCCTGGGTGGGGGGAAACACCATATATTTT.

This clone was detected many times. V gene TRBV27 combines with J gene TRBJ2-3, with a weak D call TRBD1 (5 bases). This CDR3 has 15 residues. Germline lookup yields CDR1 MNHEY and CDR2 SMNVEV (reference sequence). V lost 5 bases to trimming and J lost 0 bases, with 12 bases between them. This CDR3 is CASSPGQYSTDTQYF. The CDR3 DNA follows: TGTGCCAGCAGTCCCGGACAATATAGCACAGATACGCAGTATTTT.

The chain has TRBV4-3 and TRBJ2-3; D may be TRBD1 (5 bases). In germline, CDR1 is LGHNA, CDR2 YSLEER. V lost 5 bases, J lost 1 base, and 13 bases lay in between. The CDR3 is made up of 15 amino acids. CDR3 in amino acids: CASSSQGEGTDTQYF. CDR3 nucleotide sequence: TGCGCCAGCAGCTCGCAGGGTGAGGGCACAGATACGCAGTATTTT.

V usage is TRBV5-4 and J usage is TRBJ1-2; D call uncertain. CDR3 length equals 13 residues. The V end was cut by 1 base, the J end by 1 base, with 5 bases between. Germline V CDR1 and CDR2: SGHNT, YYREEE (reference sequence). CDR3 sequence: CASSLSDNYGYTF. The CDR3 coding sequence is TGTGCCAGCAGCTTGTCAGATAACTATGGCTACACCTTC.

In the case of this clone: This may be a read error: a much more frequent sequence differs by one nucleotide. Distinct nucleotide sequences in the sample also encode this CDR3. V and J are TRBV7-3 and TRBJ1-5; D is perhaps TRBD1 (5 bases). CDR1 and CDR2 from the germline V gene are SGHTA and FQGTGA. The CDR3 is 16 residues long. The CDR3, as DNA: TGTGCACCAGCGGCAGGAGAGCACAAGGGGAACCAGCCCCAGCATTTT. Amino acid sequence: CAPAAGEHKGNQPQHF.

The chain combines TRBV5-1 with TRBJ2-7; no definite D call. The CDR3 has 12 amino acids. Trimming took 1 base from V and 3 from J, leaving 5 bases between them. Germline V CDR1 and CDR2: SGHRS, YFSETQ. The CDR3 DNA follows: TGCGCCAGCAGCTTGACGGACTACGAGCAGTACTTC. Encoded protein: CASSLTDYEQYF.

This clone was seen ten or more times. The rearrangement joins TRBV2 to TRBJ1-4, with a possible D match to TRBD1 (5 bases). Germline V CDR1 and CDR2: SNHLY, FYNNEI. CDR3 size: 13 residues. Trimming pared 7 bases from V and 2 bases from J, leaving 8 bases between. In nucleotides, the CDR3 is TGTGCCAGCATCAAGGGGACTAATGAAAAACTGTTTTTT. Translating gives CASIKGTNEKLFF. Looking up the rest from reference TRBV2 and TRBJ1-4 gives the full variable domain: EPEVTQTPSHQVTQMGQEVILRCVPISNHLYFYWYRQILGQKVEFLVSFYNNEISEKSEIFDDQFSVERPDGSNFTLKIRSTKLEDSAMYFCASIKGTNEKLFFGSGTQLSVL.

Judged by abundance, this clone is medium-sized (0.01 to 0.1%). V gene TRBV6-1 combines with J gene TRBJ1-5; D may be TRBD1 (5 bases). V was pared by 6 bases and J by 6 bases, with 12 bases between. This CDR3 contains 13 residues. The germline gives CDR1 MNHNS, CDR2 SASEGT. The CDR3 loop is CASRRQSPQPQHF. The CDR3 DNA reads TGTGCCAGCAGAAGACAGTCCCCTCAGCCCCAGCATTTT.